This T cell receptor (beta chain) was sequenced for a study of blood T cell repertoires in COVID-19. Study-level background: The origin of the acute and convalescent COVID-19 samples was the United States, Italy and Spain. From T cells, B-cell-depleted T cells, or PBMCs came the material, which was cDNA or gDNA.

Germline CDR1 reads SGDLS; CDR2 reads YYNGEE. V dropped 0 bases and J dropped 7; count of bases not matched to a gene: 6. This CDR3 is 15 amino acids long. Authors' data handling: How many nucleated cells were present was estimated from reference gene primer amplification. Assay used: immunoSEQ multiplex PCR; TCRdb lists only in-frame clones, some missing. That table is the source of V, J and clone size, and D and trimming were worked out from the DNA. The sample consists of over 45,000 clones, roughly three quarters of them appearing once. The sequencing sample was made of peripheral blood. The genes are TRBV9 and TRBJ2-1; the match to TRBD2 covers 8 bases. The clonotype comes from a man aged 50 or older with active or convalescent COVID-19. CDR3 amino acids: CASSVDGGRLNEQFF. CDR3 bases: TGTGCCAGCAGCGTAGACGGCGGGAGGTTAAATGAGCAGTTCTTC.